The 16 T cell receptor beta chains in this list originate from one sample, sequenced in a study of CXCR3-negative and CXCR3-positive naive CD8 T cells. General study points: More hydrophobic TRB CDR3s were found in CXCR3-positive naive cells than in CXCR3-negative naive cells.

These receptors are not linked to any known antigen. The TRB cDNA libraries were prepared by 5' RACE with UMI labels. TCRdb derives one entry per CDR3 protein from the 5' RACE reads, leaving out DNA. The listing contains roughly 63,000 distinct CDR3 sequences. The sample consisted of naive CXCR3+ CD8+ T cells from blood. Subset specified: CD45RO-CCR7+CD27+CD95- naive CD8+ T cells expressing CXCR3 (TNR3+). The source is a human donor in good health. Some clones in this sample may be carry-over from other donors' samples.

This chain links TRBV6-1 with TRBJ2-5; TCRdb reports TRBD1, a call that lacks DNA to check it against. The germline V gene encodes CDR1 MNHNS and CDR2 SASEGT. CDR3 size: 15 residues. The CDR3 reads CASILTGAHGETQYF.

The chain combines TRBV5-1 with TRBJ2-5; TCRdb outputs TRBD1, but without DNA this stays unchecked. CDR3 length: 18 amino acids. Germline V CDR1 and CDR2: SGHRS, YFSETQ. This chain's CDR3 is CASSLWGSDRVEQETQYF.

This chain joins TRBV28 and TRBJ2-7; TCRdb designates TRBD1, a call that cannot be tested without DNA. Germline CDR1 reads MDHEN; CDR2 reads SYDVKM. This CDR3 is built from 17 residues. This chain's CDR3 is CASSSPGTGERSYEQYF.

The chain combines TRBV10-3 with TRBJ2-7; the TCRdb D gene call, TRBD1, has no DNA to confirm it. Looked up from germline, CDR1 is ENHRY and CDR2 is SYGVKD. The CDR3 loop spans 13 amino acids. CDR3 in amino acids: CAISEADGGEQYF.

The gene calls are TRBV7-3 and TRBJ2-2; TCRdb designates TRBD2, a call that cannot be tested without DNA. The V gene's germline CDR1 is SGHTA and CDR2 FQGTGA. The CDR3 has 13 residues. CDR3 residues: CASSPSAGRELFF.

The gene calls are TRBV29-1 and TRBJ1-1; checking the TCRdb D call of TRBD1 is not possible without DNA. The CDR3 has 11 amino acids. Germline V gives CDR1 SQVTM, CDR2 ANQGSEA. CDR3 loop: CSVAQGGQAFF.

The chain employs TRBV29-1 and TRBJ2-5; there is no DNA to check the TCRdb D call of TRBD1. This CDR3 has 15 amino acids. CDR1 and CDR2 from the germline V gene are SQVTM and ANQGSEA. This CDR3 is CSVEDLSAIQETRYF.

The rearrangement joins TRBV5-1 to TRBJ2-3; no DNA is available, so the TRBD1 call from TCRdb remains unchecked. From germline, CDR1 is SGHRS and CDR2 YFSETQ. This CDR3 is built from 13 residues. CDR3 region: CASSPGGTDTQYF.

The chain links TRBV7-9 to TRBJ2-5; TCRdb lists TRBD1, though no DNA is available to test this call. The CDR3 consists of 13 residues. Germline V CDR1 and CDR2: SEHNR, FQNEAQ (reference sequence). The CDR3 region is CASSLRGGETQYF.

The chain is built from TRBV13 and TRBJ2-1; TCRdb outputs TRBD1, but without DNA this stays unchecked. The germline V gene has CDR1 PRHDT and CDR2 FYEKMQ (reference sequence). The length of the CDR3 is 13 residues. The CDR3: CASGTGRGDEQFF.

The rearrangement uses TRBV15 and TRBJ2-3; the TRBD2 assignment by TCRdb is unverifiable without DNA. Germline loops: CDR1 LNHNV, CDR2 YYDKDF (reference sequence). The CDR3 is made up of 18 amino acids. The CDR3 protein is CATSRDIMPSGNTDTQYF.

The chain recombines TRBV7-3 with TRBJ2-5; the TCRdb call, TRBD2, lacks DNA for checking. The CDR3 is made up of 13 amino acids. The germline CDR1 and CDR2 sequences are SGHTA and FQGTGA. The CDR3 protein is CASSPSGSETKYF.

V usage is TRBV9 and J usage is TRBJ2-7; checking the TCRdb D call of TRBD1 is not possible without DNA. The germline gives CDR1 SGDLS, CDR2 YYNGEE. This CDR3 is built from 15 residues. CDR3 region: CASSGSGGPSYEQYF.

The V call is TRBV21-1, the J call TRBJ2-2; lacking DNA, the TRBD1 call made by TCRdb goes unchecked. TRBV21-1 is termed a pseudogene. The CDR3 has 15 amino acids. The CDR3 here is CASSIAGTPVGELFF.

This chain's CDR3 is CSAHSGGREETQYF. V and J are TRBV20-1 and TRBJ2-5; TCRdb gives TRBD2 as the D gene, but with no DNA this cannot be confirmed. CDR3 length: 14 residues. The germline gives CDR1 DFQATT, CDR2 SNEGSKA (reference sequence).

The V and J genes are TRBV29-1 and TRBJ2-1; TCRdb's D call, TRBD2, is unchecked because there is no DNA. The CDR3 length is 15 residues. Germline V gives CDR1 SQVTM, CDR2 ANQGSEA. The CDR3 sequence is CSVEGTSDTYNEQFF.